The sequence of this T cell receptor beta chain was determined in a study of PD-1 blockade in classical Hodgkin lymphoma. Study results and caveats: No one has yet defined what causes the repertoire differences, which may be disease activity or prior therapy.

Some clones are missing from TCRdb's copy, which holds only in-frame ones; the method was immunoSEQ multiplex PCR. The table lists 45,000 to 60,000 clones, approximately 91% of them singletons. The time point here: newly diagnosed, previously untreated cHL patient sample. The CDR3 consists of 15 residues. V dropped 1 base and J dropped 4 bases, with 13 bases sitting between them. Per the germline V gene, CDR1 is LNHDA and CDR2 is SQIVND (reference sequence). Remarks on this clone: The antigen remains undetermined.

The sequence derives from a human donor with classical Hodgkin lymphoma. Sequencing input: peripheral blood mononuclear cells (PBMCs). J is TRBJ1-2 and V is TRBV19, with a tentative D call TRBD1 (5 bases). The CDR3 DNA follows: TGTGCCAGTAGTATAGCCCTAACAGGACGCTATGGCTACACCTTC. This encodes CASSIALTGRYGYTF.